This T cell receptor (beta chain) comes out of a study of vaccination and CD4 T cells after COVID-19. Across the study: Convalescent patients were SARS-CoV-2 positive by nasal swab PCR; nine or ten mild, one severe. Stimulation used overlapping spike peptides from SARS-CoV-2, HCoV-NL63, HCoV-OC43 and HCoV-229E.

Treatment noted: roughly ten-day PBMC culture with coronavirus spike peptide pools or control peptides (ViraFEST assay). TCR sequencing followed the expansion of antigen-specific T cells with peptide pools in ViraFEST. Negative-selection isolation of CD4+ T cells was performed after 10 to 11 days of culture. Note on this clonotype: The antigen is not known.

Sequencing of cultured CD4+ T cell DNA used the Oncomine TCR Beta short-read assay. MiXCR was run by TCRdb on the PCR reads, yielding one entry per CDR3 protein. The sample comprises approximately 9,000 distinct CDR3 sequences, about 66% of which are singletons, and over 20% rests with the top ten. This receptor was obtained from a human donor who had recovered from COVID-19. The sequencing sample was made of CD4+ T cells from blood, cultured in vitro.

The CDR3, as DNA: TGTGCCAGCAGCCCCCTCGCAGGGGGCCATGGCTACACCTTC. As protein: CASSPLAGGHGYTF. J is TRBJ1-2 and V is TRBV7-9, with 8 positions matching TRBD1. CDR3 length equals 14 residues. CDR1 and CDR2 (germline): SEHNR, FQNEAQ (reference sequence). The junction had 8 bases not matched to a gene; V was cut back by 5 bases and J by 6 bases.